This passage covers 14 T cell receptor beta chains from one sample sequenced in a study of OX40 agonist ivuxolimab in advanced cancers. Here immunoSEQ multiplex PCR was the method, and the copy in TCRdb shows in-frame clones only, minus some. Of 50,000 or so clones detected, roughly 82% appear once; the ten largest clones hold 2.6%. Sequencing was performed on CD4+ or CD8+ T cells sorted from blood, taken in a trial of the OX40 agonist ivuxolimab. The receptors were gathered from an adult with an advanced solid tumor such as melanoma, head and neck, liver or kidney cancer.

Only one count was recorded for this clone. CDR3 in DNA: TGTGCCAGCAGCCTCAACAGGGCAGATACGCAGTATTTT. Its translation: CASSLNRADTQYF. The genes are TRBV7-7 and TRBJ2-3; D possibly corresponds to TRBD1 (6 bases). Germline V gene sequence: CDR1 SSHAT, CDR2 FNYEAQ (reference sequence). This CDR3 has 13 residues. The ends were cut back, 5 bases at V and 4 bases at J, with 10 bases in the middle.

The rearrangement uses TRBV4-2 and TRBJ2-2, with D unclear. Trimming cost V 5 bases and J 5 bases, with 12 bases left between them. Germline V gene lookup returns CDR1 LGHNA and CDR2 YNFKEQ. The length of the CDR3 is 14 residues. DNA for the CDR3: TGTGCCAGCAGCTCAGGCCCCCCTACCGGGGAGCTGTTTTTT. Protein sequence: CASSSGPPTGELFF.

In its sample, this clone was seen once. The rearrangement uses TRBV6-1 and TRBJ1-5; 7 bases line up with TRBD1. CDR3 length: 15 amino acids. V lost 6 bases to trimming and J lost 0 bases; unmatched junction nucleotides: 5. Germline CDR1 and CDR2: MNHNS and SASEGT. CDR3 in amino acids: CASSRTGDSNQPQHF. The DNA for the CDR3 is TGTGCCAGCAGCAGGACAGGCGATAGCAATCAGCCCCAGCATTTT.

This clone has a single count. This rearrangement joins TRBV11-2 to TRBJ2-5, with D possibly matching TRBD1 (5 bases). Trimming cost V 1 base and J 9 bases, with 18 bases left between them. CDR3 length equals 15 residues. Germline CDR1 is SGHAT and CDR2 is FQNNGV. In nucleotides, the CDR3 is TGTGCCAGCAGCTTAGCCCCAGGTAGGGGCTCGGCCCAGTACTTC. The encoded protein is CASSLAPGRGSAQYF.

The rearrangement joins TRBV6-5 to TRBJ1-1, with unresolved D. Germline V gives CDR1 MNHEY, CDR2 SVGAGI. Trimming left V 6 bases short and J 1 base short, with 9 bases between. This CDR3 contains 13 residues. The CDR3 DNA follows: TGTGCCAGCAGGAGGATTGCGAACACTGAAGCTTTCTTT. It yields the protein CASRRIANTEAFF.

This chain links TRBV2 with TRBJ2-1, with unresolved D. Germline CDR1 and CDR2: SNHLY and FYNNEI. CDR3 length: 14 amino acids. The V and J ends lost 6 bases and 0 bases respectively, with 9 bases between them. CDR3 coding DNA: TGTGCCAGCAGGAGAGACTCCTCCTACAATGAGCAGTTCTTC. Translating gives CASRRDSSYNEQFF.

V and J are TRBV7-2 and TRBJ2-2; D gene unclear. The CDR3 has 13 residues. Trimming took 7 bases from V and 5 from J, leaving 11 bases between them. CDR1 and CDR2 from the germline V gene are SGHTA and FQGNSA. The CDR3 reads CASTVDMTGELFF. The CDR3 region has the DNA TGTGCCAGCACCGTCGACATGACCGGGGAGCTGTTTTTT.

The gene calls are TRBV12-5 and TRBJ2-2; 8 bases map to TRBD2. Per the germline V gene, CDR1 is LGHNT and CDR2 is FRNRAP. V shed 0 bases, J shed 5 bases, and the junction held 8 bases outside the gene matches. The length of the CDR3 is 17 residues. The CDR3 nucleotides read TGTGCTAGTGGTTTGGTAATCAGCGGGAGCGGTACCGGGGAGCTGTTTTTT. The encoded protein is CASGLVISGSGTGELFF.

This chain connects TRBV7-3 to TRBJ2-7; 7 bases are a match to TRBD2. CDR3 length: 15 amino acids. V gave up 4 bases and J gave up 6 bases; unmatched junction bases: 12. The V gene's germline CDR1 is SGHTA and CDR2 FQGTGA. The CDR3 DNA reads as TGTGCCAGCAGCTCTTTTAAGCGGGAAATAGCCGAGCAGTACTTC. It codes for CASSSFKREIAEQYF.

The rearrangement joins TRBV6-1 to TRBJ2-6, with D possibly being TRBD2 (5 bases). The CDR3 runs 15 residues. Trimming pared 7 bases from V and 2 bases from J, leaving 12 bases between. Germline CDR1 reads MNHNS; CDR2 reads SASEGT. The CDR3 DNA is TGTGCCAGCATCCCCCGGGGAGCTGGGGCCAACGTCCTGACTTTC. The encoded protein is CASIPRGAGANVLTF.

The table lists this clone with a count of one. This chain connects TRBV19 to TRBJ2-3; TRBD1 aligns across 12 bases. Germline trimming cut 3 bases from V and 4 bases from J; bases unmatched to any gene: 8. This CDR3 has 17 residues. CDR1 and CDR2 (germline): LNHDA, SQIVND (reference sequence). CDR3 in amino acids: CASSMSGGQGASDTQYF. The CDR3 region has the DNA TGTGCCAGTAGTATGAGTGGGGGACAGGGGGCCTCAGATACGCAGTATTTT.

The gene calls are TRBV11-3 and TRBJ2-7; D may be TRBD2 (5 bases). The CDR3 is made up of 15 amino acids. Germline-derived CDR1 and CDR2 are SGHNT and YENEEA. Trimming removed 1 base at V and 3 bases at J, with 13 bases between. DNA of the CDR3: TGTGCCAGCAGCTTAGCGGTGGACGGGGACTACGAGCAGTACTTC. Its translation is CASSLAVDGDYEQYF.

The chain has TRBV6-6 and TRBJ2-1; D not certain. CDR1 is MNHNY and CDR2 is SVGAGI in the germline V gene (reference sequence). The CDR3 has 11 residues. V lost 4 bases, J lost 10 bases, and 8 bases lay in between. As DNA, the CDR3 is TGTGCCAGCAGTTCCCTGCCGGAGCAGTTCTTC. Its translation is CASSSLPEQFF.

The V call is TRBV5-1, the J call TRBJ1-1; TRBD1 aligns across 11 bases. This CDR3 comprises 16 residues. After removal of 4 bases from V and 4 bases from J, the junction contained 9 bases not matched to a gene. The germline gives CDR1 SGHRS, CDR2 YFSETQ. CDR3 residues: CASSQRTGGWSTEAFF. CDR3 in DNA: TGCGCCAGCAGCCAGCGGACAGGGGGCTGGAGCACTGAAGCTTTCTTT.